This T cell receptor beta chain was identified in a study of OX40 agonist ivuxolimab in advanced cancers. Whole-study findings and limits: Partial responders receiving 0.1-3.0 mg/kg showed among the lowest clonal expansion.

Repertoires were generated with immunoSEQ multiplex PCR, while TCRdb's copy carries only in-frame clones and drops some. The sample shows some 71,000 clones, almost 85% of them seen only once. This clone was observed a few times. The antigen remains unidentified. Per germline, CDR1 SGHKS and CDR2 YYEKEE (reference sequence). The CDR3 loop spans 15 amino acids. The V and J ends lost 3 bases and 3 bases respectively, with 13 bases between them. Sequenced here: CD4+ or CD8+ T cells sorted from blood, sampled in a trial of the OX40 agonist ivuxolimab. This TCR came from an adult with an advanced solid tumor such as melanoma, head and neck, liver or kidney cancer. The rearrangement links TRBV5-5 to TRBJ1-5; no definite D call. Written as DNA, the CDR3 is TGTGCCAGCAGCTGGGGAGCGGTGGACAATCAGCCCCAGCATTTT. This translates into CASSWGAVDNQPQHF.